This T cell receptor beta chain was obtained from a study of regulatory T cells in long-lasting Graves disease (dated by TCRdb to the early 2020s). With respect to the entire study: To count as having persistent Graves' disease, a patient had to have received antithyroid drug treatment for over 5 years with TSH receptor autoantibodies remaining persistently positive. Persistent Graves' disease patients were compared with newly diagnosed Graves' disease patients by peripheral blood TCR sequencing and RNA sequencing. The study took place in China and was registered as a clinical trial. A total of approximately 35 samples underwent TCR sequencing: around 13 from persistent and around 20 from newly diagnosed Graves' disease patients. On average, persistent Graves' disease patients in the clinical cohort had been on antithyroid drugs for around 9.5 years. Overall study outcomes, separate from this receptor: Patients with persistent disease shared more public clonotypes (fewer than 3,000) than newly diagnosed patients did (around 1,000). Peripheral blood alone was examined, since thyroid tissue, which constituted the primary lesion, could not be accessed. The authors noted that the small sample size was a limitation that may lower accuracy. Sequencing and analysis were restricted to the TCR beta chain. Compared with newly diagnosed patients, patients with persistent Graves' disease had lower TCR Shannon entropy and fewer highly expanded clones, which suggests clonal expansion. Preferential use of TRBV28, TRBJ1-2 and TRBJ2-5 was observed in persistent disease, whereas TRBV20-1 and TRBJ2-1 were favored in newly diagnosed disease.

The sample's time point, from its label and the paper: persistent/refractory GD, antithyroid drugs over 5 years with positive TRAb. For both TCR sequencing and RNA sequencing, RNA was extracted from PBMCs using TRIzol. The diagnosis of Graves' disease was made according to American Thyroid Association guidelines. The patients came from an endocrinology department in Xi'an, China. Each patient gave about 8.1 milliliters of peripheral blood, collected in an EDTA anticoagulant tube. Ficoll Paque Plus density gradient separation was used to isolate PBMCs, and no further T cell sorting was done. RNA quality was checked with an Agilent 2100 Bioanalyzer and agarose gel, and concentration with a NanoDrop 2000. V loses 5 bases of germline sequence and J loses 5 bases, and the interval between the two ends is 9 bases. The CDR3 starts with the cysteine, ends with the phenylalanine, and has 12 residues. The sequence is cut down to CDR3 DNA, 36 bases in frame from base 1. CDR1 MDHEN and CDR2 SYDVKM are derived from the germline V gene.

This clonotype was observed a few times. This receptor's antigen is unknown. Nothing much larger sits one base from this clone, and base qualities are not available. To prepare the library, multiplex PCR was applied. The sequencer was an Illumina HiSeq 4000. iRepertoire HTBI primers and Arm-PCR amplification of CDR3 regions were used to construct TCR beta libraries. Before sequencing, the PCR products went through gel purification. Turning to the authors' computational methods: A total of fewer than 80 TRBV and 14 TRBJ segments were identified across samples and were used for gene usage analysis of CDR3 amino acid clonotypes. COPE and FqMerger were used to merge filtered high-quality paired reads into contigs. BLAST was used to align contigs to IMGT TRBV, TRBD and TRBJ reference genes, and CDR3 was defined according to IMGT. Any clonotype with a frequency above 0.1% was classified as a highly expanded clone. Repertoire diversity was measured by Shannon entropy, and V-J evenness by the Gini coefficient. A clonotype was considered public if more than one individual shared it. In-frame beta chains were kept once TCRdb had trimmed the public reads at Q25 with fastp and called clones with MiXCR. Entries are consolidated by CDR3 protein sequence, retaining the most common genes and DNA. TCRdb, rather than the study authors, made the V and J calls. This sample is represented by hundreds of thousands of distinct CDR3 sequences; around 32% of them were singletons. The ten largest clonotypes hold about 42% of the sample.

The sequence is built from TRBV28 and TRBJ1-1; no D gene call is confident. This TCR derives from a female donor with Graves disease. Source: peripheral blood mononuclear cells (PBMCs), taken when the disease was refractory, from a patient treated with antithyroid drugs. Here is the DNA: TGTGCCAGCAGTGCGGAAGCGACTGAAGCTTTCTTT. This translates into CASSAEATEAFF.